This TCR beta chain is from a study of Graves' ophthalmopathy and Graves' hyperthyroidism. Scientists amplified the TCR beta CDR3 regions from RNA transcripts. First-round RT-PCR relied on HTBI primers, and a second-round multiplex PCR came next. TCRdb re-derived calls from the multiplex PCR reads in MiXCR, one entry per CDR3 protein. The repertoire holds 740,000 or so distinct CDR3 sequences, 40% seen once, with roughly 45% in the top ten. At least ten counts were recorded for this clonotype. As yet, its antigen is unknown. Study conclusions and caveats: Between ophthalmopathy and stable hyperthyroidism, a 13-signature model drew a separation with 85% to 90% sensitivity and less than 83% specificity. In blood, most expanded thyroid clonotypes above 0.001 frequency were also detected.

Exclusion applied to patients with other autoimmune diseases, uncontrolled infections, pregnancy or lactation. The V gene's germline CDR1 is SNHLY and CDR2 FYNNEI. With 7 bases removed from V and 1 base from J, the gap between germline ends came to 13 bases. The CDR3 sequence is 14 residues long. The clonotype comes from an adult man with Graves' ophthalmopathy. The V gene is TRBV2, the J gene TRBJ2-5; D call uncertain. The sample was peripheral blood. The CDR3 DNA sequence: TGTGCCAGCACCGTACGAGTGTCCCAAGAGACCCAGTACTTC. Translated, it gives CASTVRVSQETQYF. Complete variable domain (other parts from reference TRBV2 and TRBJ2-5): EPEVTQTPSHQVTQMGQEVILRCVPISNHLYFYWYRQILGQKVEFLVSFYNNEISEKSEIFDDQFSVERPDGSNFTLKIRSTKLEDSAMYFCASTVRVSQETQYFGPGTRLLVL.